This T cell receptor beta chain emerged from a study of T-cell memory formation after mild COVID-19. One entry per CDR3 protein results from TCRdb running MiXCR on the 5' RACE reads. This table holds 70,000 to 95,000 distinct CDR3 sequences, 9.5% to 15% found once. This clonotype was counted between two and nine times. Its cognate antigen is unknown. Overall study findings and caveats: A subset of responding clones appeared in pre-infection memory, suggesting cross-reactive memory joined.

CDR1 is MGHRA, CDR2 YSYEKL, per germline. The CDR3 extends over 13 amino acids. V lost 3 bases, J lost 5 bases, and 8 bases lay in between. The genes are TRBV4-1 and TRBJ1-5; D is undetermined. The receptor comes from a man between 18 and 35 years old who had mild COVID-19 (a few samples of this study predate the infection). Cell type and time point are not known. Sample: PBMCs or a T cell subset sorted from them (not recorded which). The CDR3 is CASSHASDQPQHF. In DNA, the CDR3 is TGCGCCAGCAGCCACGCTAGTGATCAGCCCCAGCATTTT.